The T cell receptor (beta chain) described here comes from a study of T cell responses to AZD1222 COVID-19 vaccine. Some clones are missing from TCRdb's copy, which holds only in-frame ones; the method was immunoSEQ multiplex PCR. The sample records 95,000 to 150,000 clones, about 93% being singletons. Per the germline V gene, CDR1 is MNHEY and CDR2 is SVGAGI. The CDR3 runs to 13 residues. V was trimmed by 6 bases and J by 7 bases, leaving 16 bases between them. V usage is TRBV6-5 and J usage is TRBJ2-7; the D is unclear. Sample: peripheral blood, taken 28 days after the second AZD1222 dose. The origin of this receptor is an adult who received the AZD1222 COVID-19 vaccine. The CDR3: CASSPQYVREQYF. The CDR3 DNA is TGTGCCAGCAGCCCCCAATACGTTCGGGAGCAGTACTTC.